The 8 T cell receptor beta chains given below trace back to one sample, sequenced in a study of T cell clones after liver transplantation. Clones were sequenced by immunoSEQ multiplex PCR, and TCRdb holds only the in-frame ones, with some missing. The sample shows nearly 55,000 clones, approximately 84% of them seen only once. The sequenced sample was CD4+ T cells from blood, obtained before liver transplant. The receptor set was obtained from a human donor who received a liver transplant.

This clone was seen only once. Compared with germline, one end of the junction differs, possibly owing to a read error. The chain carries TRBV2 and TRBJ2-1; 8 nucleotides match TRBD1. CDR3 length equals 11 residues. CDR1 and CDR2 (germline): SNHLY, FYNNEI. The CDR3, as DNA: TGTGCCAGCAGTCTTGGACAGGGCCGGGTCTTC. Translating gives CASSLGQGRVF.

The chain couples TRBV4-1 to TRBJ1-1; D not resolved. CDR1 MGHRA and CDR2 YSYEKL come from the germline V gene. The V and J ends lost 2 bases and 0 bases respectively, with 10 bases between them. The CDR3 has 15 residues. The CDR3: CASSQSERMNTEAFF. CDR3 nucleotide sequence: TGCGCCAGCAGCCAATCCGAGAGGATGAACACTGAAGCTTTCTTT.

The gene calls are TRBV7-3 and TRBJ2-3; maybe TRBD1 (6 bases). V was pared by 5 bases and J by 2 bases, with 11 bases between. CDR1 is SGHTA and CDR2 is FQGTGA in the germline V gene. The length of the CDR3 is 14 residues. DNA of the CDR3: TGTGCCAGCAGCCCAGGACAGCTCACAGATACGCAGTATTTT. Amino acids: CASSPGQLTDTQYF. Filled out from reference TRBV7-3 and TRBJ2-3, the complete variable domain reads GAGVSQTPSNKVTEKGKYVELRCDPISGHTALYWYRQSLGQGPEFLIYFQGTGAADDSGLPNDRFFAVRPEGSVSTLKIQRTERGDSAVYLCASSPGQLTDTQYFGPGTRLTVL.

V gene TRBV5-5 combines with J gene TRBJ2-3; D unclear. CDR1 and CDR2 from the germline V gene are SGHKS and YYEKEE (reference sequence). The V and J ends lost 0 bases and 0 bases respectively, with 11 bases between them. CDR3 length equals 16 residues. The CDR3 DNA sequence: TGTGCCAGCAGCTTGGCGGCAAAATGGAGCACAGATACGCAGTATTTT. Its protein product is CASSLAAKWSTDTQYF.

The V call is TRBV6-1, the J call TRBJ2-7, with no clear D. V lost 8 bases to trimming and J lost 2 bases, with 16 bases between them. CDR1 and CDR2 from the germline V gene are MNHNS and SASEGT. This CDR3 spans 14 amino acids. CDR3 amino acids: CASAPSLSAYEQYF. CDR3 coding DNA: TGTGCCAGCGCGCCCTCCTTGTCGGCCTACGAGCAGTACTTC.

Here the CDR3 DNA reads TGTGCCAGCAATGGAGGGGGCAAGGGGACCAAAAACATTCAGTACTTC. Translating it yields CASNGGGKGTKNIQYF. This rearrangement joins TRBV2 to TRBJ2-4; D is possibly TRBD1 (7 bases). Looked up from germline, CDR1 is SNHLY and CDR2 is FYNNEI. The CDR3 has 16 residues. Between the trimmed V and J ends, which lost 7 bases and 2 bases, there was a span of 18 bases.

The V gene is TRBV4-2, the J gene TRBJ1-1; a weak D match, TRBD1 (5 bases). This CDR3 contains 15 residues. Per germline, CDR1 LGHNA and CDR2 YNFKEQ. Trimming stripped 1 base from V and 6 bases from J, with 15 bases between. CDR3 protein: CASSQGRGWSAEAFF. CDR3 bases: TGTGCCAGCAGCCAAGGGCGGGGCTGGAGTGCTGAAGCTTTCTTT.

V is TRBV5-1 and J is TRBJ2-7; D is unresolved. In germline, CDR1 is SGHRS, CDR2 YFSETQ. CDR3 length equals 14 residues. The V end was cut by 0 bases, the J end by 1 base, with 8 bases between. Here the CDR3 DNA reads TGCGCCAGCAGCTTGGAGTTGGATTCCTACGAGCAGTACTTC. This encodes CASSLELDSYEQYF.